This T cell receptor beta chain was sequenced for a study of T-cell reconstitution after alpha-beta-depleted transplantation in children. Unique molecular identifiers were incorporated into the prepared TCRbeta library. MiXCR, run by TCRdb on the PCR reads, gives a single entry per CDR3 protein. The data show roughly 490,000 distinct CDR3 sequences, about an eighth seen once. This clonotype showed up just a few times. The antigen is undetermined. Findings and caveats of the study: Two months or so post-transplant, alpha-beta T cells reportedly derived from several hundred expanded graft clones.

The CDR3 consists of 13 residues. V shed 8 bases, J shed 6 bases, and the junction held 3 bases outside the gene matches. The input for sequencing was PBMCs, mostly from graft donor cells, taken 180 days after TCRalphabeta/CD19-depleted stem cell transplant. This sequence joins TRBV12-3 or TRBV12-4 and TRBJ2-3, with 12 bases aligning to TRBD1. The sequence was collected from a female patient aged 2 to 10 who had a stem cell transplant for aplastic anemia, so the T cells may come from the graft donor. CDR3 residues: CASGDRGLDTQYF. CDR3 in DNA: TGTGCCAGCGGGGACAGGGGGCTGGATACGCAGTATTTT.